The 24 T cell receptor beta chains presented below share a single source sample, sequenced in a study of cytomegalovirus exposure and HLA in healthy donors. The study ran its PCR with 60 Vbeta and 13 Jbeta primers. The repertoire was sequenced with immunoSEQ multiplex PCR; TCRdb's copy has only in-frame clones and lacks some. Among 170,000 or so clones listed, under 90% were seen once. The specimen was PBMCs. These receptor sequences come from a man under 40 in good health and CMV-seropositive.

The CDR3 reads CASSLESYSYNEQFF. CDR3 DNA: TGTGCCAGCAGCTTAGAGTCTTACTCCTACAATGAGCAGTTCTTC. J is TRBJ2-1 and V is TRBV7-3; no firm D call. CDR1 SGHTA and CDR2 FQGTGA come from the germline V gene. This CDR3 has 15 amino acids. Trimming took off 2 bases at V and 0 bases at J, with 8 bases between the two ends.

V usage is TRBV6-1 and J usage is TRBJ2-5; maybe TRBD2 (5 bases). Per germline, CDR1 MNHNS and CDR2 SASEGT. This CDR3 comprises 14 residues. With 6 bases removed from V and 5 bases from J, the gap between germline ends came to 16 bases. In nucleotides, the CDR3 is TGTGCCAGCAGGCTGAGTCGGGGTGGGGAGACCCAGTACTTC. Protein: CASRLSRGGETQYF.

The rearrangement links TRBV5-1 to TRBJ1-4, with D hard to call. The germline V and J ends were trimmed by 0 bases and 4 bases, with 10 bases remaining between them. Germline V gene data show CDR1 as SGHRS and CDR2 as YFSETQ. The CDR3 runs 15 residues. In DNA, the CDR3 is TGCGCCAGCAGCTTGGATGGGCAGATTAATGAAAAACTGTTTTTT. Translating gives CASSLDGQINEKLFF.

The chain is built from TRBV11-2 and TRBJ2-7; 10 bases agree with TRBD2. With V trimmed by 5 bases and J by 2 bases, 18 bases remained unmatched. This CDR3 spans 19 amino acids. Germline-derived CDR1 and CDR2 are SGHAT and FQNNGV. The DNA of the CDR3 is TGTGCCAGCAGCCGGGCCCGTGAATTTGGACTAGCGGTCACCTACGAGCAGTACTTC. This codes for CASSRAREFGLAVTYEQYF.

J is TRBJ1-3 and V is TRBV7-2; D unclear. With 1 base removed from V and 4 bases from J, the gap between germline ends came to 8 bases. The CDR3 is 14 residues long. Germline lookup yields CDR1 SGHTA and CDR2 FQGNSA. CDR3 nucleotide sequence: TGTGCCAGCAGCTTAGGAGGGTTGGGAAACACCATATATTTT. It specifies CASSLGGLGNTIYF.

V usage is TRBV28 and J usage is TRBJ1-3; 7 bases fit TRBD1. The V gene end was trimmed by 2 bases and the J gene end by 0 bases; junction bases not matched to a gene: 4. Germline loops: CDR1 MDHEN, CDR2 SYDVKM. The CDR3 totals 16 residues. This CDR3 reads CASSLSTGDSGNTIYF. CDR3 bases: TGTGCCAGCAGTTTAAGTACAGGGGACTCTGGAAACACCATATATTTT.

V is TRBV18 and J is TRBJ2-7, with 9 bases fitting TRBD1. Germline V gene sequence: CDR1 KGHSH, CDR2 LQKENI. CDR3 length: 14 residues. V shed 4 bases, J shed 6 bases, and the junction held 7 bases outside the gene matches. The CDR3 loop is CASSRDRETSEQYF. The CDR3 DNA sequence: TGTGCCAGCTCACGGGACAGGGAAACCAGCGAGCAGTACTTC.

This clone appeared once. This chain connects TRBV5-8 to TRBJ2-5, with 7 nucleotides matching TRBD2. With V trimmed by 3 bases and J by 5 bases, 10 bases remained unmatched. This CDR3 contains 15 residues. Germline CDR1 is SGHTS and CDR2 is YDEGEE. The CDR3 DNA sequence: TGTGCCAGCAGCTGGCGGGGGACGTTCAGGGAGACCCAGTACTTC. Protein: CASSWRGTFRETQYF.

Note on this clone: The junction shows a germline mismatch at one end, possibly a read error. This chain uses TRBV7-9 with TRBJ2-5, with no clear D. CDR3 length: 13 residues. Germline CDR1 reads SEHNR; CDR2 reads FQNEAQ (reference sequence). CDR3 nucleotides: TGTTCCAGCAGCTTACTGTCCGGGGAGACCCAGTACTTC. Its protein is CSSSLLSGETQYF.

The chain recombines TRBV27 with TRBJ2-5, with D unclear. The better agreement between TRBJ2-7 and the DNA end casts doubt on the J call. The V gene's germline CDR1 is MNHEY and CDR2 SMNVEV (reference sequence). The CDR3 is 14 amino acids. The CDR3 reads CASSPSGTPYEQYF. The CDR3 DNA reads TGTGCCAGCAGTCCATCAGGTACTCCCTACGAGCAGTACTTC.

The rearrangement uses TRBV2 and TRBJ2-5; maybe TRBD1 (5 bases). Germline CDR1 reads SNHLY; CDR2 reads FYNNEI. The CDR3 runs 14 residues. The V and J ends lost 7 bases and 2 bases respectively, with 14 bases between them. The CDR3 DNA is TGTGCCAGCACCTCCCGGCAGGGACAAGAGACCCAGTACTTC. Amino acids: CASTSRQGQETQYF.

This chain joins TRBV23-1 and TRBJ2-3; the D gene is possibly TRBD1 (6 bases). TRBV23-1 is filed as an ORF, its function uncertain. V lost 2 bases and J 1 base, leaving 13 bases between the germline ends. The CDR3 runs to 16 residues. The CDR3 here is CASSQRGDTGTDTQYF. The CDR3 nucleotides read TGCGCCAGCAGTCAAAGAGGGGACACGGGCACAGATACGCAGTATTTT.

The CDR3 nucleotides are TGTGCCAGCGGAAAGCGGGGGCTTAATGAAAAACTGTTTTTT. Translating gives CASGKRGLNEKLFF. This chain links TRBV25-1 with TRBJ1-4, with D tentatively TRBD1 (6 bases). V lost 8 bases to trimming and J lost 4 bases, with 14 bases between them. Per germline, CDR1 MGHDK and CDR2 SYGVNS. CDR3 length: 14 amino acids.

J is TRBJ2-1 and V is TRBV6-6, with D tentatively TRBD1 (6 bases). V was cut by 5 bases and J by 5 bases, with 16 bases left in between. From germline, CDR1 is MNHNY and CDR2 SVGAGI (reference sequence). CDR3 length: 15 amino acids. The CDR3: CASSLPGQANNEQFF. In nucleotides, the CDR3 is TGTGCCAGCAGTCTACCGGGACAAGCCAACAATGAGCAGTTCTTC.

This chain links TRBV30 with TRBJ1-4; tentatively, D is TRBD1 (5 bases). Germline V lookup: CDR1 GTSNPN, CDR2 SVGIG (reference sequence). The germline V and J ends were trimmed by 4 bases and 13 bases, with 22 bases remaining between them. This CDR3 is built from 14 residues. The CDR3 DNA reads as TGTGCCTGGAACCTGGACAAGACTTTCGAATTACTGTTTTTT. Translated, it gives CAWNLDKTFELLFF.

The chain is built from TRBV29-1 and TRBJ2-7; 8 nucleotides match TRBD2. CDR1 and CDR2 (germline): SQVTM, ANQGSEA. Unmatched junction bases numbered 5, after V lost 5 bases and J lost 2 bases. The CDR3 runs 13 residues. The CDR3: CSVKTSEAYEQYF. As DNA, the CDR3 is TGCAGCGTTAAGACTAGCGAGGCCTACGAGCAGTACTTC.

The J gene is TRBJ2-5, the V gene TRBV11-3; 11 nucleotides line up with TRBD2. Germline lookup yields CDR1 SGHNT and CDR2 YENEEA. V was pared by 3 bases and J by 5 bases, with 5 bases of the junction left unmatched. There are 15 residues in the CDR3. In DNA, the CDR3 is TGTGCCAGCAGCTTTAGCGGGGGGGCCCGGGAGACCCAGTACTTC. It codes for CASSFSGGARETQYF.

This clone was observed a few times. The chain carries TRBV6-1 and TRBJ2-6; 9 positions agree with TRBD1. The junction had 4 bases not matched to a gene; V was cut back by 4 bases and J by 0 bases. Germline V gene lookup returns CDR1 MNHNS and CDR2 SASEGT. This CDR3 comprises 17 residues. CDR3 in amino acids: CASSGTGGLSGANVLTF. CDR3 DNA: TGTGCCAGCAGTGGAACAGGGGGCCTCTCTGGGGCCAACGTCCTGACTTTC.

The rearrangement uses TRBV4-3 and TRBJ1-2; TRBD1 aligns across 7 bases. Germline V CDR1 and CDR2: LGHNA, YSLEER. The V and J ends lost 1 base and 8 bases, in that order; junction bases with no gene match: 13. The length of the CDR3 is 16 residues. The CDR3 region is CASSQAGGSQGGGYTF. The CDR3 DNA sequence: TGCGCCAGCAGCCAAGCGGGCGGTTCGCAGGGGGGCGGCTACACCTTC.

The chain combines TRBV27 with TRBJ2-3; unclear D gene. Germline CDR1 is MNHEY and CDR2 is SMNVEV (reference sequence). The CDR3 length is 17 residues. Trimming left V 6 bases short and J 0 bases short, with 19 bases between. The CDR3 loop is CASSKKYGSSSTDTQYF. The CDR3 DNA is TGTGCCAGCAGCAAGAAGTATGGGTCTAGTAGCACAGATACGCAGTATTTT.

J is TRBJ2-5 and V is TRBV11-3; 9 positions match TRBD1. CDR1 is SGHNT, CDR2 YENEEA, per germline. This CDR3 has 15 amino acids. The trim removed 6 bases at V and 1 base at J, leaving 6 bases unmatched. The CDR3 reads CASRTGTGPQETQYF. CDR3 sequence (DNA): TGTGCCAGCAGGACCGGGACAGGGCCCCAAGAGACCCAGTACTTC.

In the case of this clone: Other nucleotide sequences in the sample specify the same CDR3. J is TRBJ2-7 and V is TRBV5-1; TRBD1 matches 8 bases. Per germline, CDR1 SGHRS and CDR2 YFSETQ. The CDR3 is 13 amino acids. The V segment lost 2 bases and the J segment 6 bases; nucleotides outside the gene matches: 4. CDR3 coding DNA: TGCGCCAGCAGCTTTGGACAGGGTGGCGAGCAGTACTTC. It specifies CASSFGQGGEQYF.

This clone was detected a few times. The J gene is TRBJ2-1, the V gene TRBV7-2; 9 bases agree with TRBD2. The V gene end was trimmed by 5 bases and the J gene end by 2 bases; junction bases not matched to a gene: 7. Germline V CDR1 and CDR2: SGHTA, FQGNSA. This CDR3 is 16 amino acids long. The CDR3 bases are TGTGCCAGCAGCCAACGGAGCGGGAGGACCTACAATGAGCAGTTCTTC. Translation gives CASSQRSGRTYNEQFF.

The rearrangement uses TRBV5-1 and TRBJ1-4; 10 bases are shared with TRBD1. The V gene's germline CDR1 is SGHRS and CDR2 YFSETQ. The CDR3 is 14 residues long. V lost 4 bases to trimming and J lost 8 bases; unmatched junction nucleotides: 5. The CDR3 is CASSPTGGREKLFF. Written as DNA, the CDR3 is TGCGCCAGCAGCCCGACAGGGGGCAGAGAAAAACTGTTTTTT.